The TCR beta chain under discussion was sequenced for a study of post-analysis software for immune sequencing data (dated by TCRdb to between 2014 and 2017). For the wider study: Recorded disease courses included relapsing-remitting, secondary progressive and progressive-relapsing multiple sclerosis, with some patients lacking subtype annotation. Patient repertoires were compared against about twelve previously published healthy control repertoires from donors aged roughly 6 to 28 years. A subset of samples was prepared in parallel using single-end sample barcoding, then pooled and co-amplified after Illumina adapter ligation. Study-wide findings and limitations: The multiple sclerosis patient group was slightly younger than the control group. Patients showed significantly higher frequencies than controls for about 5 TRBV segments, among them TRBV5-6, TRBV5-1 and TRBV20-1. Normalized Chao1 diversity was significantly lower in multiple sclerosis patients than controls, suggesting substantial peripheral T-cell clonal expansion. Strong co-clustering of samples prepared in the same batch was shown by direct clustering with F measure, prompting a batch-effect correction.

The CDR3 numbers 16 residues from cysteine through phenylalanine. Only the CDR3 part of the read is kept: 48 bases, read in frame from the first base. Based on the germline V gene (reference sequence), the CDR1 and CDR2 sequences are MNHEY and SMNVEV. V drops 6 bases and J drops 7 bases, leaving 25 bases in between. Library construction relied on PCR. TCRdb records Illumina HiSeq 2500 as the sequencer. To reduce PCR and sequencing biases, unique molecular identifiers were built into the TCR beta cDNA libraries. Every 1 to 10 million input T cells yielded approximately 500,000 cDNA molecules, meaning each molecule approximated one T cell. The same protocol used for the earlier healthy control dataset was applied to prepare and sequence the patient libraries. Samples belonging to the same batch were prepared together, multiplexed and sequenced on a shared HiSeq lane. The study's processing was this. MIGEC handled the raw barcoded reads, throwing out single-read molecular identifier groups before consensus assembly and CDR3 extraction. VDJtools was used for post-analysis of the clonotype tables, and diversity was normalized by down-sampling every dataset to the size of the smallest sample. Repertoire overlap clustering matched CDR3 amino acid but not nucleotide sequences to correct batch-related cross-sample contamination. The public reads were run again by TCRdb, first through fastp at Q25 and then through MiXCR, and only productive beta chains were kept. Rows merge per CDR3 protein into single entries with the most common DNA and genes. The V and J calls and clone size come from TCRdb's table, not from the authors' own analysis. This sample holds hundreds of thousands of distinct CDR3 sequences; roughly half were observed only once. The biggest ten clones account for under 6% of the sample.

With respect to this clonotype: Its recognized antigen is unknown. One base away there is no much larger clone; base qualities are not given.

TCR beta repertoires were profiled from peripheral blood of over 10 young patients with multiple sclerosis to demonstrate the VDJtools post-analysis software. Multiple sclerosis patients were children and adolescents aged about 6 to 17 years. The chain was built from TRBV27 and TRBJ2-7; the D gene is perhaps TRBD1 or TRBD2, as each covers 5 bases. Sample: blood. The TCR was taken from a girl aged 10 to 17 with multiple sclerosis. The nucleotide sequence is TGTGCCAGCAGGGAGGAAGGGTGGGGCGGATACAATGAGCAGTACTTC. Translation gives CASREEGWGGYNEQYF.